This TCR beta chain was profiled in a study of blood T cells in healthy people across ages. This CDR3 is 12 amino acids long. The germline V and J ends were trimmed by 1 base and 6 bases, with 7 bases remaining between them. CDR1 is SEHNR and CDR2 is FQNEAQ in the germline V gene (reference sequence). The sample holds many counts of this clonotype. Its specificity is not known. Regarding the study as a whole: Diversity of TCR beta per million T cells declined in a roughly linear way with age.

It was with a sample-barcoded 5' primer and a J-beta primer mix that a second PCR of about 6 to 12 cycles was run. TCRdb itself ran the 5' RACE reads through MiXCR, one entry per CDR3 protein. The sample records 1.5 million to 2 million distinct CDR3 sequences, 28% being singletons. Caucasian individuals from Russia who were healthy and aged roughly 6 to 95 acted as donors. Every donor provided roughly 10 milliliters of peripheral blood. Sequenced sample: blood. The TCR comes from a woman in her 30s in good health. The chain combines TRBV7-9 with TRBJ2-7; D is unresolved. In nucleotides, the CDR3 is TGTGCCAGCAGCTTAGGGCAGCTCGAGCAGTACTTC. Translated, it gives CASSLGQLEQYF. The complete variable domain, with remaining parts taken from reference TRBV7-9 and TRBJ2-7, reads DTGVSQNPRHKITKRGQNVTFRCDPISEHNRLYWYRQTLGQGPEFLTYFQNEAQLEKSRLLSDRFSAERPKGSFSTLEIQRTEQGDSAMYLCASSLGQLEQYFGPGTRLTVT.